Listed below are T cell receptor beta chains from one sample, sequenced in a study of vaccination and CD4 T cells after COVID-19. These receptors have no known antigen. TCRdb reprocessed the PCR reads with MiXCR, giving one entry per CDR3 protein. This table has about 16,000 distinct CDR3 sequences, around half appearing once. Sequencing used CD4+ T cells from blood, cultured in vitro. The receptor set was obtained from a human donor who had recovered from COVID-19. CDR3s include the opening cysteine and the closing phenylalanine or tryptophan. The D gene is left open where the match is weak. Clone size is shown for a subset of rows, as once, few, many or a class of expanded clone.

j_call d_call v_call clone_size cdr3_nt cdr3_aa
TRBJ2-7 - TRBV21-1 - TGTGCCCGAGCCGTACCCGGTAGGGACGAGCAGTACTTC CARAVPGRDEQYF
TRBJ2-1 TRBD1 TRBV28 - TGTGCCAGCAGTTCGCCCCCGACAGGGGGCTGGCTAGCGGGTTACAATGAGCAGTTCTTC CASSSPPTGGWLAGYNEQFF
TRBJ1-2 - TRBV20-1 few TGCAGTGCTCGTCCCGGGGCGGCGGAGAGCTACACCTTC CSARPGAAESYTF
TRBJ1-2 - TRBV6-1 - TGTGCCAGCAGTCCCGGACGTGATGGCTACACCTTC CASSPGRDGYTF
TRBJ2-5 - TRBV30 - TGTGCCTGGACAACCTCCCAAGAGACCCAGTACTTC CAWTTSQETQYF
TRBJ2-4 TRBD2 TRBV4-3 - TGCGCCAGCAGCCAAGATATAGGGACTAGCGGGCCCTATTATGCCAAAAACATTCAGTACTTC CASSQDIGTSGPYYAKNIQYF
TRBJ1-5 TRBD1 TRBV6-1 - TGTGCCAGCAGACCGGGACAGGGGATATATAGCAATCAGCCCCAGCATTTT CASRPGQGIYSNQPQHF
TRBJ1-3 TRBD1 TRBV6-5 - TGTGCCAGCAGTTACGGGACAGGCTCTGGAAACACCATATATTTT CASSYGTGSGNTIYF
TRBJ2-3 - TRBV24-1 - TGTGCCACCAGTGATGAGGGGTCCACAGATACGCAGTATTTT CATSDEGSTDTQYF
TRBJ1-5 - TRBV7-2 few TGTGCCAGCAGTTCCACTGCGGGGCCCCAGCATTTT CASSSTAGPQHF
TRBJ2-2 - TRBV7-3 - TGTGCCAGCAGCTTAACCGGAGCAAAGGCGAACACCGGGGAGCTGTTTTTT CASSLTGAKANTGELFF
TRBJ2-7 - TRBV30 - TGTGCCTGGAGTCGCTTCCCCTACGAGCAGTACTTC CAWSRFPYEQYF
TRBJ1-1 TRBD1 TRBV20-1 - TGCAGTGCCAGGGGGCAGATGAACACTGAAGCTTTCTTT CSARGQMNTEAFF
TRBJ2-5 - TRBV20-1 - TGCAGTGCTGAACAGGGATGGAACCAGTACTTC CSAEQGWNQYF
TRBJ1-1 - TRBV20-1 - TGCAGTGCTAATCCGACGGAGAGGACTGAAGCTTTCTTT CSANPTERTEAFF
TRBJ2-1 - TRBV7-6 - TGTGCCAGCAGCTTACCACCCAGTTCCTACAATGAGCAGTTCTTC CASSLPPSSYNEQFF
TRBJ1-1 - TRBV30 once TGTGCCTGGAGTGTACAGGAGTCCACTGAAGCTTTCTTT CAWSVQESTEAFF
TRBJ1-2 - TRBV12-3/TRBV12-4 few TGTGCCAGTTTCTTGAACGGCGCTAATTATGGCTACACCTTC CASFLNGANYGYTF
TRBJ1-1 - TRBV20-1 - TGCAGTGCTAGAAAGGGTGGGGACACTGAAGCTTTCTTT CSARKGGDTEAFF
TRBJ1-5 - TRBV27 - TGTGCCAGCAGTTTCAGGGACAATCAGCCCCAGCATTTT CASSFRDNQPQHF
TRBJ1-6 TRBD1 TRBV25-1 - TGTGCCAGCAGTGAATGGAAGAAGGGGGACAGGGCTAATTCACCCCTCCACTTT CASSEWKKGDRANSPLHF
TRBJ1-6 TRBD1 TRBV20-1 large TGCAGTGCTAGAGATTGGGGGACAGGGGATAATTCACCCCTCCACTTT CSARDWGTGDNSPLHF
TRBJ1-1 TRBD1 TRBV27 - TGTGCCAGCAGTTTAGAGGGGGCGGACACTGAAGCTTTCTTT CASSLEGADTEAFF
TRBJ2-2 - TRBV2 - TGTGCCAGCAGTGGAGTGGGACCCGGGGAGCTGTTTTTT CASSGVGPGELFF
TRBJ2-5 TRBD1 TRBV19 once TGTGCCAGTAGTATAAGTGGGGACAGAAAAGAGACCCAGTACTTC CASSISGDRKETQYF
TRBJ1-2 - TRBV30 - TGTGCCTGGAGTCGTAACAGGGTAGATGGCTACACCTTC CAWSRNRVDGYTF
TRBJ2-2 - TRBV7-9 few TGTGCCAGCAGCTTAGTAGCCATTAACACCGGGGAGCTGTTTTTT CASSLVAINTGELFF
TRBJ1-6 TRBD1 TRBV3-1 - TGTGCCAGCAGCCGGACAGGGGCAGCCTCCTATAATTCACCCCTCCACTTT CASSRTGAASYNSPLHF
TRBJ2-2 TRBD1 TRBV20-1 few TGCAGTGCTAGAGAATACAGGGGAGTCGCGAACACCGGGGAGCTGTTTTTT CSAREYRGVANTGELFF
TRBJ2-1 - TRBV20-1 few TGCAGTGCCAGGTGGACGGGTAATGAGCAGTTCTTC CSARWTGNEQFF
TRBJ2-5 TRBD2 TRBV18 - TGTGCCAGCTCACCGGGACTAGCGGGGGATCACAAGGAGACCCAGTACTTC CASSPGLAGDHKETQYF
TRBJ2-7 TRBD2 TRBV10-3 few TGTGCCTCGGGACTAGCGGCCTCCTACGAGCAGTACTTC CASGLAASYEQYF
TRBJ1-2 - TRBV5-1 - TGCGCCAGCAGCTTGGGTACAAGGGAAGCTAACTATGGCTACACCTTC CASSLGTREANYGYTF
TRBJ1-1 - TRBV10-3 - TGTGCCATCACCAACATAGGGGGTAGGGGTGAAGCTTTCTTT CAITNIGGRGEAFF
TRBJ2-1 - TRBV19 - TGTGCCAGTAGTATAGAAATCTTGGGGGACTTCCACAATGAGCAGTTCTTC CASSIEILGDFHNEQFF
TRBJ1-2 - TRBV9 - TGTGCCAGCAGCCATTCGGGGGGCGCGATGTATGGCTACACCTTC CASSHSGGAMYGYTF
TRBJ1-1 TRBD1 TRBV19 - TGTGCCACAGGGACAGGGCGAAACACTGAAGCTTTCTTT CATGTGRNTEAFF
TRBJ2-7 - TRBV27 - TGTGCCAGCAGTTTATCGCGAAGATACGAGCAGTACTTC CASSLSRRYEQYF
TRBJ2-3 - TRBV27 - TGTGCCAGCATGAGGCTAGTTTTGACTAGCACAGATACGCAGTATTTT CASMRLVLTSTDTQYF
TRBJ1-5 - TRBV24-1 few TGTGCCACCAGTGATTCCCAGGGAGGGAATCAGCCCCAGCATTTT CATSDSQGGNQPQHF
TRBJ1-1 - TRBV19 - TGTGCCAGTAGTGTGTGGGGAGTGTGGGGCGAACGGAACACTGAAGCTTTCTTT CASSVWGVWGERNTEAFF